This TCR beta chain was profiled in a study of blood T cell repertoires in COVID-19. This CDR3 has 15 residues. In germline, CDR1 is MDHEN, CDR2 SYDVKM. V was shortened by 5 bases and J by 4 bases, with 14 bases between the two germline ends. Produced via immunoSEQ multiplex PCR; TCRdb's table is partial and in-frame only. Of around 300,000 clones listed, about 85% were seen once; the top ten hold about 2.5%. The receptor was derived from a woman aged 50 to 60 who had recovered from COVID-19. Material for sequencing was PBMCs or T cells enriched from blood (not recorded which). The chain uses TRBV28 and TRBJ1-4, with D possibly being TRBD1 (6 bases). The CDR3 nucleotides read TGTGCCAGCAGTCCCACTGAAGGGGGTAATGAAAAACTGTTTTTT. It yields the protein CASSPTEGGNEKLFF.